This TCR beta chain was captured by sequencing in a study of T cell responses to AZD1222 COVID-19 vaccine. Regarding the study as a whole: Per reports, nearly half of all spike-specific TCRs target regions that are unmutated in variants.

Notes on this clone: The antigen remains unidentified.

CDR1 and CDR2 from the germline V gene are GTSNPN and SVGIG (reference sequence). With V trimmed by 3 bases and J by 1 base, 11 bases remained unmatched. The CDR3 has 17 amino acids. Some clones are missing from TCRdb's copy, which holds only in-frame ones; the method was immunoSEQ multiplex PCR. The table shows some 130,000 clones, with about four fifths occurring only once. Sequenced material: peripheral blood, taken on day 0 of AZD1222 vaccination. The gene calls are TRBV30 and TRBJ1-3; 8 nucleotides align to TRBD1. This TCR was sampled from an adult in good health. The CDR3 sequence: CAWSLGQGMTSGNTIYF. DNA for the CDR3: TGTGCCTGGAGCCTCGGACAGGGAATGACTTCTGGAAACACCATATATTTT.